This section outlines one T cell receptor beta chain sequence together with its context. These data originate in a study of shared clonotypes between healthy human individuals. Trimming left V 7 bases short and J 2 bases short, with 9 bases between. The CDR3 is 12 residues long. From germline, CDR1 is SGHRS and CDR2 YFSETQ. Libraries were prepared by immunoSEQ multiplex PCR; TCRdb keeps only in-frame clonotypes and omits some of them. The sample gives over 850,000 clones, about 84% of which show up once; roughly 0.65% is in the top ten. The chain links TRBV5-1 to TRBJ2-5; D is uncertain. The clonotype comes from a man aged 18 to 30 in good health. Some clones in this sample may be carry-over from other donors' samples. Material for sequencing was memory CD4+ T cells from PBMCs. Subset: CD45RA-negative fraction. CDR3 sequence: CASARLQETQYF. In nucleotides, the CDR3 is TGCGCCAGCGCTAGACTGCAAGAGACCCAGTACTTC. Based on the CDR3 plus reference TRBV5-1 and TRBJ2-5, the full variable domain is KAGVTQTPRYLIKTRGQQVTLSCSPISGHRSVSWYQQTPGQGLQFLFEYFSETQRNKGNFPGRFSGRQFSNSRSEMNVSTLELGDSALYLCASARLQETQYFGPGTRLLVL.